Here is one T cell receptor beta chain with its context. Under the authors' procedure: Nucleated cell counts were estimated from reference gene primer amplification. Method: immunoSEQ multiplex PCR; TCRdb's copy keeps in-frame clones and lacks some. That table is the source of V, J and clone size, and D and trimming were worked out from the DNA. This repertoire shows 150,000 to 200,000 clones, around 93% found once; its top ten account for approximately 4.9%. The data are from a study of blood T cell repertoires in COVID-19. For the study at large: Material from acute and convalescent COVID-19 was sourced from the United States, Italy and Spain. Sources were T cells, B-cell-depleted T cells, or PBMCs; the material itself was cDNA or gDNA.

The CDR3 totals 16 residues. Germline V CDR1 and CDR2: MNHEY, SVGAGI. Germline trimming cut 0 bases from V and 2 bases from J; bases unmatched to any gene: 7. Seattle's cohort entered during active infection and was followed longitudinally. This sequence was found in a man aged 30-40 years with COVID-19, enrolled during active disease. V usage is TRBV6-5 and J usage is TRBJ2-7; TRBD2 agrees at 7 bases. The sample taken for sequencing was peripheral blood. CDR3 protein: CASSYSPSGITYEQYF. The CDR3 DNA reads TGTGCCAGCAGTTACTCGCCTAGCGGAATAACCTACGAGCAGTACTTC.